What follows are 25 T cell receptor beta chains derived from one specimen sequenced in a study of cytomegalovirus exposure and HLA in healthy donors. 60 Vbeta and 13 Jbeta primers were used in PCR. Assay used: immunoSEQ multiplex PCR; TCRdb lists only in-frame clones, some missing. The table records 90,000 or so clones, approximately 68% of them present only once. The sequenced sample was PBMCs. These receptors were obtained from a boy aged 5-17 years in good health and CMV-seropositive.

This clone showed up just a few times. J is TRBJ2-2 and V is TRBV6-5; D is unclear. The germline V gene has CDR1 MNHEY and CDR2 SVGAGI. Trimming stripped 7 bases from V and 4 bases from J, with 7 bases between. CDR3 length equals 12 residues. The CDR3 DNA reads TGTGCCAGCACCCGGAGCACCGGGGAGCTGTTTTTT. This translates into CASTRSTGELFF.

Only a few counts were recorded for this clone. The rearrangement uses TRBV5-1 and TRBJ1-1, with 7 bases lining up with TRBD1. The CDR3 is 14 amino acids. V trimming: 0 bases; J trimming: 11 bases; junction bases outside the gene matches: 10. Germline V gene lookup returns CDR1 SGHRS and CDR2 YFSETQ. The CDR3 DNA reads as TGCGCCAGCAGCTTGGAGACAGGGATCCAGGGGGCTTTCTTT. It encodes CASSLETGIQGAFF.

The rearrangement links TRBV2 to TRBJ1-6, with TRBD1 matching 7 bases. V dropped 4 bases and J dropped 6; count of bases not matched to a gene: 6. The germline V gene has CDR1 SNHLY and CDR2 FYNNEI. This CDR3 has 15 residues. CDR3: CASSGDSLLNSPLHF. CDR3 in DNA: TGTGCCAGCAGTGGGGACAGCTTGCTTAATTCACCCCTCCACTTT. The full variable domain, with the rest looked up from reference TRBV2 and TRBJ1-6, is EPEVTQTPSHQVTQMGQEVILRCVPISNHLYFYWYRQILGQKVEFLVSFYNNEISEKSEIFDDQFSVERPDGSNFTLKIRSTKLEDSAMYFCASSGDSLLNSPLHFGNGTRLTVT.

This clone has a handful of counts. The chain is built from TRBV2 and TRBJ1-5, with D unresolved. V was shortened by 6 bases and J by 6 bases, with 9 bases between the two germline ends. This CDR3 region has 12 residues. Germline V gives CDR1 SNHLY, CDR2 FYNNEI. The CDR3 nucleotides are TGTGCCAGCAGCCGAGTCACTCAGCCCCAGCATTTT. This encodes CASSRVTQPQHF.

This clone was detected only a few times. The chain carries TRBV29-1 and TRBJ2-1; D unclear. Germline V gives CDR1 SQVTM, CDR2 ANQGSEA. The germline V and J ends were trimmed by 1 base and 5 bases, with 9 bases remaining between them. The length of the CDR3 is 13 residues. The CDR3, as DNA: TGCAGCGTTGAAGTGGCGGCGGACAATGAGCAGTTCTTC. It codes for CSVEVAADNEQFF.

This clone has a handful of counts. The chain uses TRBV6-5 and TRBJ2-3, with D maybe TRBD2 (5 bases). V gave up 11 bases and J gave up 4 bases, with 13 bases separating them. CDR3 length: 12 amino acids. Per the germline V gene, CDR1 is MNHEY and CDR2 is SVGAGI. CDR3 loop: CAVSRAPDTQYF. For the CDR3, the DNA is TGTGCCGTTTCGCGGGCTCCAGATACGCAGTATTTT.

The rearrangement links TRBV7-6 to TRBJ2-2, with 10 bases fitting TRBD2. The germline gives CDR1 SGHVS, CDR2 FNYEAQ. With V trimmed by 6 bases and J by 4 bases, 8 bases remained unmatched. The CDR3 consists of 16 residues. For the CDR3, the DNA is TGTGCCAGCAGGGTACAAGCGGGGGGGCGCACCGGGGAGCTGTTTTTT. This encodes CASRVQAGGRTGELFF.

The J gene is TRBJ2-2, the V gene TRBV5-4; a possible D gene is TRBD1 (6 bases). V lost 4 bases and J lost 5, with 15 bases in between. Germline V gene data show CDR1 as SGHNT and CDR2 as YYREEE (reference sequence). The CDR3 has 15 amino acids. CDR3 DNA sequence: TGTGCCAGCAGCCCGGGACAACTGGGGACCGGGGAGCTGTTTTTT. It encodes CASSPGQLGTGELFF.

This clone was seen a few times. This chain joins TRBV4-1 and TRBJ1-4; perhaps TRBD1 as D (5 bases). In germline, CDR1 is MGHRA, CDR2 YSYEKL. CDR3 length: 15 residues. The germline V and J ends were trimmed by 4 bases and 1 base, with 10 bases remaining between them. The CDR3: CASSLIGGTNEKLFF. The CDR3 nucleotides are TGCGCCAGCAGCCTTATCGGGGGAACTAATGAAAAACTGTTTTTT.

The chain couples TRBV5-1 to TRBJ1-1, with 11 bases matching TRBD1. With V trimmed by 4 bases and J by 3 bases, 5 bases remained unmatched. The CDR3 contains 15 residues. Germline CDR1 is SGHRS and CDR2 is YFSETQ. CDR3 bases: TGCGCCAGCAGCGTCCGGGACAGGGGGGACACTGAAGCTTTCTTT. It yields the protein CASSVRDRGDTEAFF. Combining the CDR3 with reference TRBV5-1 and TRBJ1-1 gives the whole variable domain KAGVTQTPRYLIKTRGQQVTLSCSPISGHRSVSWYQQTPGQGLQFLFEYFSETQRNKGNFPGRFSGRQFSNSRSEMNVSTLELGDSALYLCASSVRDRGDTEAFFGQGTRLTVV.

This chain connects TRBV6-5 to TRBJ1-2; the D is unclear. Germline V gives CDR1 MNHEY, CDR2 SVGAGI. The CDR3 consists of 13 residues. V was trimmed by 5 bases and J by 3 bases, leaving 10 bases between them. The CDR3, as DNA: TGTGCCAGCAGTCCCGTGGGAGACTATGGCTACACCTTC. It is translated as CASSPVGDYGYTF.

This clone was found a few times. The chain joins TRBV5-1 to TRBJ2-7; 9 bases align to TRBD2. This CDR3 spans 16 amino acids. Losses at the gene ends were 0 bases for V and 4 bases for J; bases not matched to a gene: 8. In germline, CDR1 is SGHRS, CDR2 YFSETQ. In DNA form, the CDR3 reads TGCGCCAGCAGCTTGGGGACTAGCGTCGCCGGTTACGAGCAGTACTTC. Its translation is CASSLGTSVAGYEQYF.

The chain links TRBV4-1 to TRBJ2-1, with TRBD2 matching over 10 bases. Per germline, CDR1 MGHRA and CDR2 YSYEKL. V was clipped by 6 bases and J by 8 bases; unmatched bases: 13. The CDR3 contains 16 residues. The chain's CDR3 is CASRMNQGLALYEQFF. The CDR3 region has the DNA TGCGCCAGCAGAATGAACCAGGGACTAGCGTTGTATGAGCAGTTCTTC.

This clone was counted only a few times. The chain joins TRBV19 to TRBJ2-7, with a possible D match to TRBD2 (6 bases). Germline CDR1 LNHDA, CDR2 SQIVND (reference sequence). The CDR3 runs to 13 residues. The V end was cut by 6 bases, the J end by 0 bases, with 9 bases between. CDR3 protein: CASSPGSSYEQYF. The CDR3, as DNA: TGTGCCAGTAGCCCCGGGAGCTCCTACGAGCAGTACTTC.

V and J are TRBV7-6 and TRBJ1-4; weak D call: TRBD1 (6 bases). The germline CDR1 and CDR2 sequences are SGHVS and FNYEAQ. CDR3 length equals 13 residues. V was clipped by 1 base and J by 12 bases, with 12 bases between them. The CDR3 spells CASSLVPRGELFF. CDR3 in DNA: TGTGCCAGCAGCTTAGTCCCCAGGGGTGAACTGTTTTTT.

The rearrangement links TRBV4-2 to TRBJ1-1; weak D call: TRBD1 (5 bases). Germline-derived CDR1 and CDR2 are LGHNA and YNFKEQ. V lost 0 bases, J lost 10 bases, and 15 bases lay in between. The CDR3 consists of 14 residues. The CDR3 nucleotides read TGTGCCAGCAGCCAAGATCTACAGGCCTTGGGAGCTTTCTTT. Translating gives CASSQDLQALGAFF.

The chain employs TRBV7-3 and TRBJ1-1, with D possibly being TRBD1 (5 bases). This CDR3 is 16 amino acids long. The ends were cut back, 2 bases at V and 0 bases at J, with 13 bases in the middle. The germline CDR1 and CDR2 sequences are SGHTA and FQGTGA. In DNA, the CDR3 is TGTGCCAGCAGCTTACTCCCCCGGGGGATGAACACTGAAGCTTTCTTT. It codes for CASSLLPRGMNTEAFF.

This clone came up a few times. The CDR3 sequence: CASRTFGDSNEQYF. The CDR3 nucleotides are TGTGCCAGCAGGACCTTCGGGGACTCAAACGAGCAGTACTTC. The chain combines TRBV6-1 with TRBJ2-7; D possibly corresponds to TRBD2 (6 bases). Trimming removed 6 bases at V and 5 bases at J, with 17 bases between. This CDR3 spans 14 amino acids. From germline, CDR1 is MNHNS and CDR2 SASEGT.

V usage is TRBV19 and J usage is TRBJ2-7; 9 positions match TRBD1. CDR3 length equals 15 residues. In germline, CDR1 is LNHDA, CDR2 SQIVND (reference sequence). Losses at the gene ends were 1 base for V and 4 bases for J; bases not matched to a gene: 5. This chain's CDR3 is CASSIAGQGTYEQYF. DNA for the CDR3: TGTGCCAGTAGTATAGCGGGACAGGGTACGTACGAGCAGTACTTC.

This chain links TRBV5-4 with TRBJ2-5; D remains ambiguous. CDR3 length: 11 amino acids. Germline loops: CDR1 SGHNT, CDR2 YYREEE (reference sequence). Trimming pared 2 bases from V and 5 bases from J, leaving 4 bases between. The CDR3 protein is CASSFYETQYF. The DNA of the CDR3 is TGTGCCAGCAGCTTCTACGAGACCCAGTACTTC.

The chain combines TRBV7-2 with TRBJ2-3; D remains ambiguous. Trimming took 5 bases from V and 5 from J, leaving 8 bases between them. Germline CDR1 SGHTA, CDR2 FQGNSA. The CDR3 sequence is 12 residues long. CDR3 in amino acids: CASSPGGDTQYF. The CDR3 DNA is TGTGCCAGCAGCCCGGGTGGAGATACGCAGTATTTT. Full variable domain (remainder filled in from reference TRBV7-2 and TRBJ2-3): GAGVSQSPSNKVTEKGKDVELRCDPISGHTALYWYRQSLGQGLEFLIYFQGNSAPDKSGLPSDRFSAERTGGSVSTLTIQRTQQEDSAVYLCASSPGGDTQYFGPGTRLTVL.

The chain employs TRBV15 and TRBJ2-1; D is unresolved. V was shortened by 0 bases and J by 6 bases, with 15 bases between the two germline ends. CDR3 length equals 16 residues. Germline lookup yields CDR1 LNHNV and CDR2 YYDKDF (reference sequence). The CDR3 loop reads CATSRDWRGIANEQFF. The DNA of the CDR3 is TGTGCCACCAGCAGAGATTGGAGAGGAATAGCCAATGAGCAGTTCTTC.

J is TRBJ2-7 and V is TRBV15; 7 bases map to TRBD1. Unmatched junction bases numbered 15, after V lost 0 bases and J lost 1 base. CDR3 length: 19 amino acids. Germline V lookup: CDR1 LNHNV, CDR2 YYDKDF (reference sequence). The CDR3 loop is CATSRDPAPSGQASYEQYF. The CDR3 region has the DNA TGTGCCACCAGCAGAGATCCCGCCCCTAGTGGACAGGCGTCCTACGAGCAGTACTTC. Complete variable domain (other parts from reference TRBV15 and TRBJ2-7): DAMVIQNPRYQVTQFGKPVTLSCSQTLNHNVMYWYQQKSSQAPKLLFHYYDKDFNNEADTPDNFQSRRPNTSFCFLDIRSPGLGDTAMYLCATSRDPAPSGQASYEQYFGPGTRLTVT.

This clone was detected a few times. This chain links TRBV30 with TRBJ1-3; D uncertain. V lost 0 bases and J 0 bases, leaving 18 bases between the germline ends. CDR3 size: 18 residues. The germline CDR1 and CDR2 sequences are GTSNPN and SVGIG (reference sequence). This chain's CDR3 is CAWSVLFTRSSSGNTIYF. CDR3 nucleotides: TGTGCCTGGAGTGTACTTTTCACGCGTTCCTCCTCTGGAAACACCATATATTTT.

The V gene is TRBV5-1, the J gene TRBJ2-5; 8 bases align to TRBD2. Per the germline V gene, CDR1 is SGHRS and CDR2 is YFSETQ. The CDR3 totals 11 residues. Losses at the gene ends were 7 bases for V and 4 bases for J; bases not matched to a gene: 0. The CDR3 region has the DNA TGCGCCAGCCGGGAGGGAGAGACCCAGTACTTC. It encodes CASREGETQYF.